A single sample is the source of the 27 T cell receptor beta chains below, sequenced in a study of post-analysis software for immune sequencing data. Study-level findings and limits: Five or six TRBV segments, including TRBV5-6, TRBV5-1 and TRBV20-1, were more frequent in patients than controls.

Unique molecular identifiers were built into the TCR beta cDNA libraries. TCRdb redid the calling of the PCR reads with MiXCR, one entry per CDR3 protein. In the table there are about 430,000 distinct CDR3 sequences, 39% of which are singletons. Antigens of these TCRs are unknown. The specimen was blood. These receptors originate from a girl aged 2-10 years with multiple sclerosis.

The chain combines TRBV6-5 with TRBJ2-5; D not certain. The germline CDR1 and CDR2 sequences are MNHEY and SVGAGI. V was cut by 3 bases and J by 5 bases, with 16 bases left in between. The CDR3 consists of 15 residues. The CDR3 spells CASSYGYGPSETQYF. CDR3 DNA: TGTGCCAGCAGTTATGGTTACGGCCCCAGCGAGACCCAGTACTTC.

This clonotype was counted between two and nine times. The CDR3 here is CASSWVDEQYF. For the CDR3, the DNA is TGTGCCAGCAGTTGGGTCGACGAGCAGTACTTC. The rearrangement joins TRBV28 to TRBJ2-7; no clear D gene. The CDR3 is 11 residues long. Trimming cost V 4 bases and J 5 bases, with 6 bases left between them. Germline loops: CDR1 MDHEN, CDR2 SYDVKM.

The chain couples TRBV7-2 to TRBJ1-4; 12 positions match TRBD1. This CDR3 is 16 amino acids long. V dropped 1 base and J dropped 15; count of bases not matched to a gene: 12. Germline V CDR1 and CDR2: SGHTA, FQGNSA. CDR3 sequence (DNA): TGTGCCAGCAGCTTAGAGGGTGGGACAGGGGGCCAGAGATTGTTTTTT. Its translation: CASSLEGGTGGQRLFF.

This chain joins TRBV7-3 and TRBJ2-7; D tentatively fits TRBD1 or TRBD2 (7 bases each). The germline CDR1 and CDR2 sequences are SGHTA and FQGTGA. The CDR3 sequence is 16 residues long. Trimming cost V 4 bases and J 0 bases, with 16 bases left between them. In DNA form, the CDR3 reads TGTGCCAGCAGCTCTCAGGGAGGGGGCAGCTCCTACGAGCAGTACTTC. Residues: CASSSQGGGSSYEQYF.

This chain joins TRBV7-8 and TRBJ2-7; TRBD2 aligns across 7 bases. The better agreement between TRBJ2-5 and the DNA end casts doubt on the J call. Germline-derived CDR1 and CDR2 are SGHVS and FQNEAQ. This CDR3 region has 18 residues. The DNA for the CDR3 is TGTGCCAGCACCCCAATCGTGGGCGGGAGATATCTGGGAGAGACCCAGTACTTC. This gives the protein CASTPIVGGRYLGETQYF.

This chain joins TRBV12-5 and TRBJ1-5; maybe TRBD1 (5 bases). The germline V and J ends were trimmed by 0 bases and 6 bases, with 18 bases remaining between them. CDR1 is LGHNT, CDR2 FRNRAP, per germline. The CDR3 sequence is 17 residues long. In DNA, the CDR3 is TGTGCTAGTGGTTTGGTACTGGGGCAGGGTTTAAGTCAGCCCCAGCATTTT. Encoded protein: CASGLVLGQGLSQPQHF.

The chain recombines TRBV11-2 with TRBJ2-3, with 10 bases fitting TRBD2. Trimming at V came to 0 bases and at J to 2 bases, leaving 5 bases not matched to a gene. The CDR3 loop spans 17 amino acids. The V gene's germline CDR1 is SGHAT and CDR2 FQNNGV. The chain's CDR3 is CASSLEALAGVTDTQYF. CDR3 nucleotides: TGTGCCAGCAGCTTAGAGGCTCTAGCGGGAGTCACAGATACGCAGTATTTT.

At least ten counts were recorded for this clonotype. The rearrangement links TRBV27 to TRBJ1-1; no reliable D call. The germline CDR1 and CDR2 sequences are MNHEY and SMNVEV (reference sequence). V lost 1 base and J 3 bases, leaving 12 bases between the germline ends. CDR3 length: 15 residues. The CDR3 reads CASSLFGRMDTEAFF. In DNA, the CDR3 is TGTGCCAGCAGTTTATTTGGCAGGATGGACACTGAAGCTTTCTTT.

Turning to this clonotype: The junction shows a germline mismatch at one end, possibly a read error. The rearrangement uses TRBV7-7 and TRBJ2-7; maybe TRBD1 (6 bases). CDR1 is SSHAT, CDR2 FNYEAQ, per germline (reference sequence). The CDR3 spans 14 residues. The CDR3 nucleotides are TGTGCTAGCAGCTTAAACAGGGACTCCTACGAGCAGTACTTC. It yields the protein CASSLNRDSYEQYF.

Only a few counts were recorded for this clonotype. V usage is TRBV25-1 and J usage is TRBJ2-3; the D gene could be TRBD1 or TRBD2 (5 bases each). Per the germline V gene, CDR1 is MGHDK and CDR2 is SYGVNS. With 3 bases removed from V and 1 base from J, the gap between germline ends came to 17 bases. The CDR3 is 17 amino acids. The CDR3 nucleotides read TGTGCCAGCAGTGATAGGGACGGAAGAAAGGGCACAGATACGCAGTATTTT. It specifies CASSDRDGRKGTDTQYF.

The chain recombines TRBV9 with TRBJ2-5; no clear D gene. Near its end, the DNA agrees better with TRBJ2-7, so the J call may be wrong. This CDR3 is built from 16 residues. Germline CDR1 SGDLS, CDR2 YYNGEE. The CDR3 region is CASSVGLYSASYEQYF. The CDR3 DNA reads TGTGCCAGCAGCGTAGGCCTCTACTCGGCTTCCTACGAGCAGTACTTC.

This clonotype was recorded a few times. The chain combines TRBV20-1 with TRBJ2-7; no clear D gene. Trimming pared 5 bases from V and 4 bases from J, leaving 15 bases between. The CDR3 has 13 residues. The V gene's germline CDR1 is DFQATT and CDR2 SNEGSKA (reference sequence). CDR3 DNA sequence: TGCAGTGCTCCTCCGGCACCCTCTTACGAGCAGTACTTC. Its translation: CSAPPAPSYEQYF.

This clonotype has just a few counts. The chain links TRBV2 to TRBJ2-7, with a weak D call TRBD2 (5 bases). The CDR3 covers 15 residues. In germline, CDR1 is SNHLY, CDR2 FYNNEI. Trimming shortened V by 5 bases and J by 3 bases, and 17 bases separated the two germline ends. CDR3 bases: TGTGCCAGCAGTCCCCGAGGGAGCATCGGCTACGAGCAGTACTTC. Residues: CASSPRGSIGYEQYF.

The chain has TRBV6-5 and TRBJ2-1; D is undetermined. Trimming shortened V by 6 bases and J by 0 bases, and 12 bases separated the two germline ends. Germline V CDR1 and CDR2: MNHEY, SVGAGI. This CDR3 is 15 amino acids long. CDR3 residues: CASRGELSSYNEQFF. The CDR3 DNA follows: TGTGCCAGCAGAGGAGAGCTTAGCTCCTACAATGAGCAGTTCTTC.

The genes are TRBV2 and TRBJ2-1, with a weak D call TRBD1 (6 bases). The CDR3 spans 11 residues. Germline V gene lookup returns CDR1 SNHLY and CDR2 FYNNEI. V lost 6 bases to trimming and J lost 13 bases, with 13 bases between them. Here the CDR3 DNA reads TGTGCCAGCAGCCTCCAGGGGAGTCAGTTCTTC. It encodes CASSLQGSQFF.

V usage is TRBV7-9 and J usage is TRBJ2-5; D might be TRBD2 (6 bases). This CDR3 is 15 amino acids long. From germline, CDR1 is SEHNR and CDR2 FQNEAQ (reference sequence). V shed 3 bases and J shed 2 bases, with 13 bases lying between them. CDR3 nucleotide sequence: TGTGCCAGCAGCTTGCGGGAACGGACGCAAGAGACCCAGTACTTC. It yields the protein CASSLRERTQETQYF.

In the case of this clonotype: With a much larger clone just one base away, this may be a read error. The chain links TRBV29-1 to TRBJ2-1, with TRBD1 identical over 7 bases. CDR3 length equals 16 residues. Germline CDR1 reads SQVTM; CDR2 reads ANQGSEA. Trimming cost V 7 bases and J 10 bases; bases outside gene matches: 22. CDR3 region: CSAEMTGLGPPYEQFF. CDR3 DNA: TGCAGCGCAGAGATGACAGGGCTCGGTCCGCCCTACGAGCAGTTCTTC.

The CDR3 nucleotides read TGTGCCAGCAGTTACTCCCTGCTCGGGTACGAGCAGTACTTC. Protein: CASSYSLLGYEQYF. The rearrangement links TRBV6-6 to TRBJ2-7; D gene uncertain. Germline assignment: CDR1 MNHNY and CDR2 SVGAGI (reference sequence). The CDR3 sequence is 14 residues long. Trimming left V 0 bases short and J 4 bases short, with 10 bases between.

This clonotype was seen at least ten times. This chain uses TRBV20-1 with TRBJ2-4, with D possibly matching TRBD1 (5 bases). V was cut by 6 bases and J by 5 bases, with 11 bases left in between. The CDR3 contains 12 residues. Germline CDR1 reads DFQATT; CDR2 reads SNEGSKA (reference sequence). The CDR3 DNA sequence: TGCAGTGCGGCCCGACAGCAAAACATTCAGTACTTC. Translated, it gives CSAARQQNIQYF.

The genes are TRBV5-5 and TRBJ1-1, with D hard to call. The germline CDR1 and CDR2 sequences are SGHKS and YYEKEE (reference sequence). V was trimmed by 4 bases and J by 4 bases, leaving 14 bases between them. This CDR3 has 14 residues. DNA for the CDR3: TGTGCCAGCAGCCCGGAAGGGCGGTTCACTGAAGCTTTCTTT. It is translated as CASSPEGRFTEAFF.

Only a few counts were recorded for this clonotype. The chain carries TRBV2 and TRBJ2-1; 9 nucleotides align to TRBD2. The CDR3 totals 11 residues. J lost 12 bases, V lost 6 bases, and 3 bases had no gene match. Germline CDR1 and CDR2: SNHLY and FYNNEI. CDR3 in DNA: TGTGCCAGCAGGAGTAGCGGGAGGCAGTTCTTC. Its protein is CASRSSGRQFF.

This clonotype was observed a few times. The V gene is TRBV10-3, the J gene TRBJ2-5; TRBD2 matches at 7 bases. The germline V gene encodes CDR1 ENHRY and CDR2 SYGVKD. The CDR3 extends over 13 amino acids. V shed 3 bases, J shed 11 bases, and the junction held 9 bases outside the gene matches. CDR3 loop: CAISEVFSGLQYF. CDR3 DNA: TGTGCCATCAGTGAAGTCTTTAGCGGGCTACAGTACTTC.

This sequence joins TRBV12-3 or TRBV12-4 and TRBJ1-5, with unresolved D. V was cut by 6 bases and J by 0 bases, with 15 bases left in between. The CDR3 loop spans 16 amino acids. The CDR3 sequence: CASSRRRGVSNQPQHF. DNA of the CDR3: TGTGCCAGCAGCAGACGGCGCGGGGTTAGCAATCAGCCCCAGCATTTT.

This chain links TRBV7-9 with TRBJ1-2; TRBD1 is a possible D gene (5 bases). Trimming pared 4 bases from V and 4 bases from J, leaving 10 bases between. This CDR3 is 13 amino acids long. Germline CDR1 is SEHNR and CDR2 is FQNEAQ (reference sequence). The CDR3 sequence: CASSYEDIYGYTF. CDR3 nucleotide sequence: TGTGCCAGCAGCTACGAGGACATCTATGGCTACACCTTC.

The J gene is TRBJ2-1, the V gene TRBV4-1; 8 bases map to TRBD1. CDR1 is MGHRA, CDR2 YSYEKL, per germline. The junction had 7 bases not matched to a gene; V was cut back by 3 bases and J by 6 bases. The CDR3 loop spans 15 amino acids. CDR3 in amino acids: CASSHLADRGNEQFF. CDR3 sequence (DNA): TGCGCCAGCAGCCATTTGGCTGACAGGGGCAATGAGCAGTTCTTC.

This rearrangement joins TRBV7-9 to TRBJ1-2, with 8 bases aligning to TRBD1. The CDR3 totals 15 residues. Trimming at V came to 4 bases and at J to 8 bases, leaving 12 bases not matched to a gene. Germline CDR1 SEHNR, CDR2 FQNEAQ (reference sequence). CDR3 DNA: TGTGCCAGCAGCTACCTGGAGACAGGGGTCGGAGGCTACACCTTC. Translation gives CASSYLETGVGGYTF.

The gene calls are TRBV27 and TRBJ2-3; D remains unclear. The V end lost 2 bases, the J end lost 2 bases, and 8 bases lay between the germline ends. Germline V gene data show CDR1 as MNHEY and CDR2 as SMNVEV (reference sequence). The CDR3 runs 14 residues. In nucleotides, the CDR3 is TGTGCCAGCAGTTTAACGGAAGACACAGATACGCAGTATTTT. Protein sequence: CASSLTEDTDTQYF.